This record covers a single TCR beta chain. This entry comes from a study of blood T cell repertoires in COVID-19. Study-wide background: Acute and convalescent COVID-19 samples came from the United States, Italy and Spain. Sources were T cells, B-cell-depleted T cells, or PBMCs; the material itself was cDNA or gDNA.

In the original processing: The assay estimated nucleated cells by amplifying reference gene primers. TCRdb's copy holds only in-frame clones and misses some; the assay was immunoSEQ multiplex PCR. The V and J calls and the clone size are those of that table, but D and trimming were determined from the DNA. This table has hundreds of thousands of clones, more than 70% appearing once. V dropped 8 bases and J dropped 2; count of bases not matched to a gene: 2. CDR3 size: 14 residues. Germline-derived CDR1 and CDR2 are KGHDR and SFDVKD. The gene calls are TRBV24-1 and TRBJ2-2, with 9 positions matching TRBD2. The receptor's source is a woman aged 45-59 years with acute or convalescent COVID-19. Source material: peripheral blood. Here the CDR3 DNA reads TGTGCCACCAATAGCGGGAGAAACACCGGGGAGCTGTTTTTT. Translated: CATNSGRNTGELFF.